The entry below describes one TCR beta chain. Its antigen is as yet unknown. This sample was taken from a study of naive and memory T cell subsets. Regarding the study as a whole: Naive repertoires, especially CD8, held a few larger clonotypes, possibly memory cells re-expressing CD45RA.

Germline V gene sequence: CDR1 MDHEN, CDR2 SYDVKM. Trimming stripped 5 bases from V and 0 bases from J, with 8 bases between. The CDR3 has 14 amino acids. Separate alpha and beta amplification began at the second PCR step. An equimolar mix of two oligonucleotides served as the beta constant-region primer for TRBC1 and TRBC2. The ligated cDNA underwent four PCR rounds using SP2 and nested alpha and beta constant-region primers. Ligation attached a single-stranded oligonucleotide with a 12-nucleotide UMI and the SP2 primer to the cDNA 3' end. MiXCR, run by TCRdb on the UMI-ligation and nested PCR reads, gives a single entry per CDR3 protein. The repertoire includes about 90,000 distinct CDR3 sequences, 10% to 12% of them detected once, and roughly 0.13% sits in the top ten.

The receptor's source is a human donor in good health. The sequencing sample was made of naive CD4+ T cells from blood. The chain combines TRBV28 with TRBJ2-4, with D unresolved. This CDR3 reads CASSGTLAKNIQYF. CDR3 nucleotides: TGTGCCAGCAGTGGTACATTAGCCAAAAACATTCAGTACTTC.